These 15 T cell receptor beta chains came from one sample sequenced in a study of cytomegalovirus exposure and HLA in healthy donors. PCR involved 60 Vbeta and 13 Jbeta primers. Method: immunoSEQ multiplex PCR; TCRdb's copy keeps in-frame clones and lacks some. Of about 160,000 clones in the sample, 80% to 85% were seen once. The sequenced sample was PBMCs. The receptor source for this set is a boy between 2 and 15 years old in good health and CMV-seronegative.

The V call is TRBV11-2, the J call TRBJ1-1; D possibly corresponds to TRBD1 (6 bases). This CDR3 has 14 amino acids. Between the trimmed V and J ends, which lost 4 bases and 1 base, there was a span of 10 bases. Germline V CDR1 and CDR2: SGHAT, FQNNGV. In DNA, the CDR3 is TGTGCCAGCAGCTCCAGGACAGAGAACACTGAAGCTTTCTTT. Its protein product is CASSSRTENTEAFF. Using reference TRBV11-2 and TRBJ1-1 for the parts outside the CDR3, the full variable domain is EAGVAQSPRYKIIEKRQSVAFWCNPISGHATLYWYQQILGQGPKLLIQFQNNGVVDDSQLPKDRFSAERLKGVDSTLKIQPAKLEDSAVYLCASSSRTENTEAFFGQGTRLTVV.

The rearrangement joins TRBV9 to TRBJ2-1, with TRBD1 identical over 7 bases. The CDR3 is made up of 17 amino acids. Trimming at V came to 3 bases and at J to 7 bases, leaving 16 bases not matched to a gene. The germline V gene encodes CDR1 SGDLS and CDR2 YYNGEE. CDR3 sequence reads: CASSALLGGHGDNEQFF. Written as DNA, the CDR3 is TGTGCCAGCAGCGCTCTACTAGGGGGCCACGGGGATAATGAGCAGTTCTTC. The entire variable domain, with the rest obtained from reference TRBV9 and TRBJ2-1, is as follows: DSGVTQTPKHLITATGQRVTLRCSPRSGDLSVYWYQQSLDQGLQFLIQYYNGEERAKGNILERFSAQQFPDLHSELNLSSLELGDSALYFCASSALLGGHGDNEQFFGPGTRLTVL.

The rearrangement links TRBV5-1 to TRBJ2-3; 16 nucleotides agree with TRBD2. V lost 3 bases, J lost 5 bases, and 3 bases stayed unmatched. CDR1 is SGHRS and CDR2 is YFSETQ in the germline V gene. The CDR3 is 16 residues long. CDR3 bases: TGCGCCAGCAGCTCGGGGACTAGCGGGGGGGGAGATACGCAGTATTTT. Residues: CASSSGTSGGGDTQYF.

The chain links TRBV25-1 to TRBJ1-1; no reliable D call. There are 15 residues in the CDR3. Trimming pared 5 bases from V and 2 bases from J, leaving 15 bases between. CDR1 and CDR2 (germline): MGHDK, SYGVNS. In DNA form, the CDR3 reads TGTGCCAGCAGTAAAGATTCCGCCAGAAACACTGAAGCTTTCTTT. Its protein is CASSKDSARNTEAFF.

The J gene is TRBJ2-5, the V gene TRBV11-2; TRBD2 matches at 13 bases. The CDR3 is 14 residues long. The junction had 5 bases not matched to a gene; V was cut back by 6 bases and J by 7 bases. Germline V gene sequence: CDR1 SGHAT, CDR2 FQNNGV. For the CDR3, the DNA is TGTGCCAGCAGACTAGCGGGGGGGCTAGGGACCCAGTACTTC. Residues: CASRLAGGLGTQYF.

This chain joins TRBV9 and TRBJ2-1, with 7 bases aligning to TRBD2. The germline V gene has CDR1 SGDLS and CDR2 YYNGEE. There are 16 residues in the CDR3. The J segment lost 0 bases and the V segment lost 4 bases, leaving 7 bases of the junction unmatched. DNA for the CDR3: TGTGCCAGCAGCTTGGGGGGGTCTAGCTCCTACAATGAGCAGTTCTTC. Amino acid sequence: CASSLGGSSSYNEQFF. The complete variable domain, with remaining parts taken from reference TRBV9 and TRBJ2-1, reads DSGVTQTPKHLITATGQRVTLRCSPRSGDLSVYWYQQSLDQGLQFLIQYYNGEERAKGNILERFSAQQFPDLHSELNLSSLELGDSALYFCASSLGGSSSYNEQFFGPGTRLTVL.

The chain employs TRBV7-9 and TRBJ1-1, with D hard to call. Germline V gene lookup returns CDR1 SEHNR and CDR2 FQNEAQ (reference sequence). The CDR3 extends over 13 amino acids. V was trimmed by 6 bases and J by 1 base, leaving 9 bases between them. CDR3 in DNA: TGTGCCAGCAGGCCACCAGGGAACACTGAAGCTTTCTTT. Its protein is CASRPPGNTEAFF. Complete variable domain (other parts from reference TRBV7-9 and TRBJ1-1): DTGVSQNPRHKITKRGQNVTFRCDPISEHNRLYWYRQTLGQGPEFLTYFQNEAQLEKSRLLSDRFSAERPKGSFSTLEIQRTEQGDSAMYLCASRPPGNTEAFFGQGTRLTVV.

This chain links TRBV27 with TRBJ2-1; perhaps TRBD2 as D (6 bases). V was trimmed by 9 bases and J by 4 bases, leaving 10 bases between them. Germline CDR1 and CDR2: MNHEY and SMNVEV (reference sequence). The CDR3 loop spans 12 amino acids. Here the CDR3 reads CASRRGYNEQFF. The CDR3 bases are TGTGCCAGTCGTCGGGGGTACAATGAGCAGTTCTTC.

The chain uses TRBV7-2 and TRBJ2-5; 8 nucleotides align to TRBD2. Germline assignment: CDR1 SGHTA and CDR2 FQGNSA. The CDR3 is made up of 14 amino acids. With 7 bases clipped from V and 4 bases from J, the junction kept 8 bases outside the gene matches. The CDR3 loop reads CASTQSAGGETQYF. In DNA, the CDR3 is TGTGCCAGCACCCAATCGGCGGGAGGAGAGACCCAGTACTTC.

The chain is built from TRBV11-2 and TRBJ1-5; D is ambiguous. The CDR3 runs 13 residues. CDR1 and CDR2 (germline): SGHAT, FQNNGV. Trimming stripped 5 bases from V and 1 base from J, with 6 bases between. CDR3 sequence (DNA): TGTGCCAGCAGCCGGGAGAGCAATCAGCCCCAGCATTTT. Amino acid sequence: CASSRESNQPQHF.

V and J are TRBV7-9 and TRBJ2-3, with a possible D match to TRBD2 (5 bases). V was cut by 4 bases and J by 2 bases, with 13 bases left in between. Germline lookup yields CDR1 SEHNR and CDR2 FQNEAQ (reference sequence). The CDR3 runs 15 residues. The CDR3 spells CASSSSLHPTDTQYF. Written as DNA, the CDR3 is TGTGCCAGCAGCTCTAGCCTCCACCCCACAGATACGCAGTATTTT.

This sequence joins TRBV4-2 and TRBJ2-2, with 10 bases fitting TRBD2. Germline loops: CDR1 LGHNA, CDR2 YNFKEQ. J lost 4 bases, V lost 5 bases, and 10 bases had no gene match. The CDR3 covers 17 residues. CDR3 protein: CASSYHELAGRTGELFF. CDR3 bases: TGTGCCAGCAGCTATCACGAACTAGCGGGACGCACCGGGGAGCTGTTTTTT.

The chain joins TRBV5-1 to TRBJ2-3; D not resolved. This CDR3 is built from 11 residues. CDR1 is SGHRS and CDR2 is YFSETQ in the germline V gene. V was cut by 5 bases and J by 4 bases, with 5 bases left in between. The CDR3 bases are TGCGCCAGCAGATCGGCAGATACGCAGTATTTT. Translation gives CASRSADTQYF.

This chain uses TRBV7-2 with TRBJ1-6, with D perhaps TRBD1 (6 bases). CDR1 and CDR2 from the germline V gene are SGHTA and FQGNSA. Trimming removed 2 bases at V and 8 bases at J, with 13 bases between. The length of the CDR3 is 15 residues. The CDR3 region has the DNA TGTGCCAGCAGCTTATTCTCAGGGGCAGATTCACCCCTCCACTTT. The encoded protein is CASSLFSGADSPLHF.

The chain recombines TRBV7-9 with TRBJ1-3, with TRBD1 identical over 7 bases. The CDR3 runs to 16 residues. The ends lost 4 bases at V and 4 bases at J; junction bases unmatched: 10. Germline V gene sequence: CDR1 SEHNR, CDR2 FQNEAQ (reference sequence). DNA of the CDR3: TGTGCCAGCAGCTCCTCCCCACAGGGGACAGGAAACACCATATATTTT. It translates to CASSSSPQGTGNTIYF.